This entry concerns a single T cell receptor beta chain. Its antigen remains unknown. The CDR3 sequence is 16 residues long. V shed 4 bases, J shed 0 bases, and the junction held 4 bases outside the gene matches. The sample is drawn from a study of cytomegalovirus exposure and HLA in healthy donors. Looking at the study overall: An early data release held around 80 million unique TCRs from HLA-typed donors.

All donors participated as healthy donors of bone marrow. Study-level points and caveats: TRBV6-2, TRBV6-3 and some other V segments were unresolvable in 87-base-pair reads.

With 60 Vbeta and 13 Jbeta primers, the PCR was carried out. How the authors handled the data: In a later analysis, tens of millions of unique TCR beta chains included roughly 11 million shared by two or more donors. Profiled with immunoSEQ multiplex PCR; TCRdb holds only in-frame clones, not every one. Clone size and the V and J calls come from that table; the DNA yielded D and trimming. The sample shows some 200,000 clones, roughly 79% of them seen only once. The gene calls are TRBV23-1 and TRBJ2-2; 8 nucleotides agree with TRBD1. TRBV23-1 is given ORF status, its function remaining uncertain. Sequences were obtained from PBMCs. This sequence was found in a young woman in good health and CMV-seropositive. Here the CDR3 reads CASSRQTGANTGELFF. DNA of the CDR3: TGCGCCAGCAGTCGCCAGACAGGGGCGAACACCGGGGAGCTGTTTTTT.